One T cell receptor delta chain is described in this entry. In this sample, this clone turned up a few times. There is no known antigen for this receptor. No much larger clonotype is one base removed from it; base qualities were not supplied. This sample is drawn from a study of Vδ1+ human thymocytes (dated by TCRdb to about 2018). Some background on the complete study: mRNA-level TRG and TRD CDR3 repertoires of highly purified Vdelta1+ thymocytes from young children were characterised as a data resource. The multiplex-based CDR3 amplicon strategy had previously been validated against 5'RACE-based CDR3 amplicon generation methods.

From the cysteine through the phenylalanine, the CDR3 covers 16 amino acids. Only CDR3 DNA remains: 48 bases, in frame from the first base. Sequences TSWWSYY (CDR1) and QGS (CDR2) are obtained from the germline V gene. For this chain, trimming is 1 base at the V end and 2 bases at the J end, and the number of junction bases without a gene match is 6. Thymic samples were depleted of alphabeta T cells, then CD3+ TCRVdelta1+ TCRVdelta2- thymocytes were FACS-sorted. Sorted Vdelta1+ thymocyte purity ranged from about 96% to 99.6%. The thymic specimens were obtained from 8 paediatric patients who were undergoing corrective cardiac surgery and ranged in age from 5 days to 15 months. Thymic tissue was dispersed and mononuclear cells isolated on a Histopaque-1077 density gradient. Staining used anti-TCRVdelta1 clone TS8.2, anti-TCRVdelta2 clone B6, anti-CD3 clone HIT3a and anti-TCRalphabeta clone IP26 antibodies.

RNA was isolated using the RNeasy mini kit, and reverse transcription was performed with Superscript III. CDR3 amplicons were generated by multiplex PCR with pooled V-gene forward primers and a constant-region reverse primer carrying Illumina adaptor overhangs. Amplicons were gel-purified, then indexed with Nextera index primers over about 8 extra PCR cycles and purified with AMPure XP beads. Libraries were sequenced on an Illumina MiSeq with paired-end 250 bp reads, dual indexing and approximately 20% PhiX spike-in. The paper's processing steps were these. Read quality was checked with FastQC, and TRG read pairs were merged using ea-utils fastq-join. IMGT/HighV-QUEST was used to annotate sequences, retaining only productive sequences with an unambiguous V-gene assignment, and each clonotype was defined by an identical CDR3 sequence. VDJtools 1.1.1, tcR 2.2.3, Treemap and vegan Shannon diversity in R 3.4.4 were used for downstream analysis. TCRdb recomputed clones from the public reads with CATT; identical DNA rows were then combined. These V and J calls rely on TCRdb rather than the paper's analysis. For this sample there are roughly 55,000 delta-chain clones; about 15% appear just once. Roughly 0.5% of the sample is taken by the ten largest.

Here is what the overall study found, with its caveats: The thymic TRG and TRD repertoires appeared highly polyclonal, with Gaussian CDR3 length distributions, in contrast to the oligoclonal repertoires of peripheral blood. Because unexpected Vdelta2 sequences could lead to misinterpretation of bulk repertoire data, the authors recommended using highly purified populations and single-cell validation. Donors shared many TRG clonotypes (up to roughly 6.9x10^3), but TRD repertoires were essentially private, with at most 120 shared. Although sort purity was high, approximately 20% of thymic TRD sequences were Vdelta2 (with a few Vdelta3), in contrast to the peripheral blood Vdelta1+ controls. Because no clustering by age or sex was seen, donors were not stratified by age or sex in the analyses.

This receptor was taken from a boy in the first two years of life who had congenital heart surgery. The rearranged segments are TRDV1 and TRDJ1, with TRDD3 matching 8 junction bases. Sequenced: Vdelta1+ gamma-delta thymocytes from the thymus. In the paper's terms, the cell subset or site label means: FACS-sorted CD3+ TCRalphabeta- TCRVdelta1+ TCRVdelta2- thymocytes. DNA sequence: TGTGCTCTTGGGGAACGCCTGGGGGACTCTACCGATAAACTCATCTTT. Its protein product is CALGERLGDSTDKLIF.